This TCR beta chain derives from a study of glioma-infiltrating T cells. The study's findings and limits: CDR3 overlap between tissue and blood was very small. Tissue-blood divergence was below expectation in non-neoplastic patients, above in gliomas.

The CDR3 contains 16 residues. Germline V gene data show CDR1 as SGHTA and CDR2 as FQGNSA. TCR alpha and beta CDR3 regions were amplified from RNA using iRepertoire nested multiplex PCR. For one-step reverse transcription and amplification, about 90-400 ng of tissue mRNA or PBMC total RNA was used. MiXCR was run by TCRdb on the multiplex PCR reads, yielding one entry per CDR3 protein. The sample carries 3,000 to 4,000 distinct CDR3 sequences, approximately 86% recorded once. To note about this clonotype: What it binds is unknown. At one end, the junction sequence differs from germline, possibly due to a read error. The library was built for alpha chains, so this beta chain is an off-target read and its size means little.

The chain uses TRBV7-2 and TRBJ1-1, with TRBD1 as a possible D gene (6 bases). Sequencing was carried out using glioma tissue, nonneoplastic brain tissue, or PBMCs (not recorded which). This TCR was recovered from a human donor with low-grade glioma or glioblastoma, undergoing nonglioma brain surgery, or in good health (not recorded which). This chain's CDR3 is CASSLGGHTVSPEALF. CDR3 DNA sequence: TGTGCCAGCAGCTTAGGGGGACATACCGTTTCCCCTGAAGCTCTCTTT.